The 14 T cell receptor beta chains below come from one sample, sequenced in a study of T cells in localized non-small cell lung cancer. Repertoires were generated with immunoSEQ multiplex PCR, while TCRdb's copy carries only in-frame clones and drops some. The sample comprises a few thousand clones, approximately 30% of which are singletons, and 9.5% to 15% rests with the top ten. Specimen: lung tumor tissue, collected before any cancer treatment. Receptors originate from a woman aged 40 to 75 with stage I lung adenocarcinoma.

The chain has TRBV5-1 and TRBJ2-1; 9 nucleotides line up with TRBD2. The ends lost 0 bases at V and 9 bases at J; junction bases unmatched: 7. Germline lookup yields CDR1 SGHRS and CDR2 YFSETQ. The CDR3 is 15 amino acids. In DNA, the CDR3 is TGCGCCAGCAGCTTGGACAGTAGCGGGAGCGGTGAGCAGTTCTTC. Translation gives CASSLDSSGSGEQFF.

This chain links TRBV9 with TRBJ2-6; D gene unclear. Looked up from germline, CDR1 is SGDLS and CDR2 is YYNGEE. Between the trimmed V and J ends, which lost 5 bases and 16 bases, there was a span of 16 bases. The CDR3 extends over 12 amino acids. CDR3 DNA: TGTGCCAGCAGTGAATCGGTAGCAGCACTGACTTTC. Translating gives CASSESVAALTF.

The chain employs TRBV9 and TRBJ2-7; possibly TRBD1 or TRBD2 for D (6 bases each). The CDR3 runs 15 residues. CDR1 and CDR2 (germline): SGDLS, YYNGEE. The ends were cut back, 5 bases at V and 2 bases at J, with 17 bases in the middle. CDR3 sequence: CASSEERGVPYEQYF. The CDR3 coding sequence is TGTGCCAGCAGTGAAGAGAGGGGGGTTCCCTACGAGCAGTACTTC.

V gene TRBV2 combines with J gene TRBJ1-4; D is unclear. V lost 7 bases and J lost 7, with 16 bases in between. From germline, CDR1 is SNHLY and CDR2 FYNNEI. The length of the CDR3 is 14 residues. The CDR3 region has the DNA TGTGCCAGCAACGGTCGAAAGGGAGGTGAAAAACTGTTTTTT. It yields the protein CASNGRKGGEKLFF. Filled out from reference TRBV2 and TRBJ1-4, the complete variable domain reads EPEVTQTPSHQVTQMGQEVILRCVPISNHLYFYWYRQILGQKVEFLVSFYNNEISEKSEIFDDQFSVERPDGSNFTLKIRSTKLEDSAMYFCASNGRKGGEKLFFGSGTQLSVL.

This clone was picked up a small number of times. This chain connects TRBV11-3 to TRBJ2-6; D gene uncertain. Germline loops: CDR1 SGHNT, CDR2 YENEEA. The CDR3 runs to 17 residues. V lost 3 bases and J lost 1, with 13 bases in between. The DNA for the CDR3 is TGTGCCAGCAGCTTGGCCGCTTGGGGATCTGGGGCCAACGTCCTGACTTTC. It is translated as CASSLAAWGSGANVLTF. Based on the CDR3 plus reference TRBV11-3 and TRBJ2-6, the full variable domain is EAGVVQSPRYKIIEKKQPVAFWCNPISGHNTLYWYLQNLGQGPELLIRYENEEAVDDSQLPKDRFSAERLKGVDSTLKIQPAELGDSAVYLCASSLAAWGSGANVLTFGAGSRLTVL.

This clone was seen more than once but under ten times. The chain recombines TRBV6-8 with TRBJ1-1; TRBD1 agrees at 7 bases. Per germline, CDR1 MNHGY and CDR2 SAAAGT. The V and J ends lost 6 bases and 6 bases, in that order; junction bases with no gene match: 16. The CDR3 has 16 residues. CDR3 sequence: CASSPKQGSLYSEAFF. In DNA, the CDR3 is TGTGCCAGCAGCCCCAAACAGGGGTCCCTGTATTCTGAAGCTTTCTTT.

V and J are TRBV30 and TRBJ2-2; 14 bases are shared with TRBD2. Unmatched junction bases numbered 11, after V lost 3 bases and J lost 5 bases. CDR3 size: 18 residues. Per the germline V gene, CDR1 is GTSNPN and CDR2 is SVGIG (reference sequence). The CDR3: CAWRTSPGLAGGTGELFF. CDR3 nucleotides: TGTGCCTGGAGAACTTCGCCAGGACTAGCGGGAGGAACCGGGGAGCTGTTTTTT. The whole variable domain, remainder taken from reference TRBV30 and TRBJ2-2, is SQTIHQWPATLVQPVGSPLSLECTVEGTSNPNLYWYRQAAGRGLQLLFYSVGIGQISSEVPQNLSASRPQDRQFILSSKKLLLSDSGFYLCAWRTSPGLAGGTGELFFGEGSRLTVL.

This clone counts as medium-sized. The chain recombines TRBV28 with TRBJ1-2; 9 bases fit TRBD1. After removal of 3 bases from V and 12 bases from J, the junction contained 14 bases not matched to a gene. From germline, CDR1 is MDHEN and CDR2 SYDVKM. The CDR3 is 15 amino acids. DNA for the CDR3: TGTGCCAGCAGTTTCCGGATGGGACAGGGCGGAGGACACACCTTC. Protein product: CASSFRMGQGGGHTF.

The CDR3 here is CSVELRDRQTYEQYF. Written as DNA, the CDR3 is TGCAGCGTTGAACTTCGGGACAGACAAACCTACGAGCAGTACTTC. The chain has TRBV29-1 and TRBJ2-7; TRBD1 matches at 7 bases. V was clipped by 2 bases and J by 2 bases; unmatched bases: 9. Germline CDR1 and CDR2: SQVTM and ANQGSEA. The CDR3 runs 15 residues.

A few counts support this clone. This chain joins TRBV28 and TRBJ1-2; weak D call: TRBD1 (5 bases). The CDR3 covers 13 residues. Trimming pared 1 base from V and 3 bases from J, leaving 6 bases between. CDR1 and CDR2 from the germline V gene are MDHEN and SYDVKM. The CDR3 loop is CASSLSRDYGYTF. The CDR3 nucleotides are TGTGCCAGCAGTTTATCCAGGGACTATGGCTACACCTTC.

CDR3 region: CASSFSDLPPYEQYF. In DNA, the CDR3 is TGTGCCAGCAGTTTCTCGGACTTACCTCCCTACGAGCAGTACTTC. The rearrangement joins TRBV28 to TRBJ2-7; the D gene is possibly TRBD2 (5 bases). The V end was cut by 3 bases, the J end by 2 bases, with 14 bases between. The germline V gene has CDR1 MDHEN and CDR2 SYDVKM. This CDR3 is built from 15 residues.

The chain links TRBV29-1 to TRBJ2-1; possible D gene TRBD2, 6 bases. Trimming shortened V by 8 bases and J by 3 bases, and 11 bases separated the two germline ends. The CDR3 extends over 12 amino acids. Germline CDR1 reads SQVTM; CDR2 reads ANQGSEA. Written as DNA, the CDR3 is TGCAGCAGTCTAGCGAACTACAATGAGCAGTTCTTC. Residues: CSSLANYNEQFF.

The sample holds a few counts of this clone. The chain employs TRBV5-1 and TRBJ2-2; TRBD2 aligns across 8 bases. CDR1 is SGHRS and CDR2 is YFSETQ in the germline V gene. The CDR3 has 17 residues. Unmatched junction bases numbered 9, after V lost 3 bases and J lost 2 bases. The DNA of the CDR3 is TGCGCCAGCAGCTCCTCGGGGGGGTCAATAAACACCGGGGAGCTGTTTTTT. This encodes CASSSSGGSINTGELFF.

The chain recombines TRBV13 with TRBJ1-4; D perhaps matches TRBD1 (6 bases). Germline values: CDR1 PRHDT, CDR2 FYEKMQ (reference sequence). The ends were cut back, 6 bases at V and 0 bases at J, with 11 bases in the middle. This CDR3 has 15 amino acids. For the CDR3, the DNA is TGTGCCAGCAGAGGACAGTCCTCAACTAATGAAAAACTGTTTTTT. Residues: CASRGQSSTNEKLFF.